This T cell receptor (beta chain) came from a study of T-cell reconstitution after alpha-beta-depleted transplantation in children. Study results and limitations: Counts and diversity of T cells one year after transplant came mostly from newly produced T cells. Day-60 TCRbeta diversity that was high in some patients was derived from surviving recipient T cells and thymic progenitors.

The table lists this clonotype with a few counts. Its antigen is not known. V lost 3 bases and J lost 3, with 11 bases in between. Germline assignment: CDR1 MDHEN and CDR2 SYDVKM. The CDR3 has 15 residues. Unique molecular identifiers were built into the TCRbeta library. Each CDR3 protein is one row after TCRdb ran MiXCR on the PCR reads. The table includes under 250,000 distinct CDR3 sequences, approximately 6.9% detected once. The chain links TRBV28 to TRBJ1-4; D unresolved. This receptor was taken from a boy between 2 and 10 years old with acute lymphoblastic leukemia, due to receive a stem cell transplant. Here the sequenced sample was PBMCs, taken before TCRalphabeta/CD19-depleted stem cell transplant. The CDR3 here is CASSFSYASNEKLFF. DNA of the CDR3: TGTGCCAGCAGTTTCAGTTACGCCTCTAATGAAAAACTGTTTTTT.